This entry concerns a single T cell receptor beta chain. What it binds is not known. This CDR3 is also generated by other DNA sequences in the sample. Donors, healthy HIV-negative adults, lacked recent acute infections or vaccinations. The data derive from a study of shared clonotypes between healthy human individuals. Broader study findings: A handful of donors held around 5% of naive CD4 clonotypes in common. What naive subsets generally showed was a larger estimated richness than memory subsets showed.

The CDR3 is 13 amino acids. The V end was cut by 2 bases, the J end by 3 bases, with 9 bases between. Germline V gene lookup returns CDR1 SGHRS and CDR2 YFSETQ. Using immunoSEQ multiplex PCR, the repertoire was profiled, and TCRdb retains in-frame clones only, with some absent. The sample lists just over 2,000,000 clones, 95% occurring once. The clonotype was recovered from a man aged 18 to 30 in good health. Sequencing input: naive CD4+ T cells sorted from blood. Sample subset: CD45RA+ positively selected. The chain combines TRBV5-1 with TRBJ2-7, with D possibly matching TRBD1 (5 bases). This chain's CDR3 is CASSLGRDYEQYF. DNA for the CDR3: TGCGCCAGCAGCTTAGGCAGGGACTACGAGCAGTACTTC.